Detailed here is one T cell receptor (beta chain). The junction differs from germline at one of its ends, possibly a read error. Clones were read by immunoSEQ multiplex PCR, and TCRdb kept only the in-frame ones, dropping some. The data show about 660,000 clones, with around 87% seen just once and roughly 0.0094% held by the top ten. The sample comes from a study of shared T cell receptors in the human thymus. The germline CDR1 and CDR2 sequences are SGHRS and YFSETQ. The CDR3 is 14 amino acids. These data were also reused for a study on human thymus T cells. That publication notes: Among the donors, all were healthy Finnish infants having corrective surgery for congenital heart defects. Resected material from corrective heart surgery provided the thymus tissue analysed. Thymic and blood repertoires showed apparently biased V and J gene usage.

This rearrangement joins TRBV5-1 to TRBJ2-1; D gene unclear. Sequences were obtained from thymocytes. This sequence originates from a boy younger than two with a congenital heart defect. Written as DNA, the CDR3 is TGCGCCAGCAGCTTTTTGTGGGCCTACAATGGGCAGTTCTTC. This translates into CASSFLWAYNGQFF.